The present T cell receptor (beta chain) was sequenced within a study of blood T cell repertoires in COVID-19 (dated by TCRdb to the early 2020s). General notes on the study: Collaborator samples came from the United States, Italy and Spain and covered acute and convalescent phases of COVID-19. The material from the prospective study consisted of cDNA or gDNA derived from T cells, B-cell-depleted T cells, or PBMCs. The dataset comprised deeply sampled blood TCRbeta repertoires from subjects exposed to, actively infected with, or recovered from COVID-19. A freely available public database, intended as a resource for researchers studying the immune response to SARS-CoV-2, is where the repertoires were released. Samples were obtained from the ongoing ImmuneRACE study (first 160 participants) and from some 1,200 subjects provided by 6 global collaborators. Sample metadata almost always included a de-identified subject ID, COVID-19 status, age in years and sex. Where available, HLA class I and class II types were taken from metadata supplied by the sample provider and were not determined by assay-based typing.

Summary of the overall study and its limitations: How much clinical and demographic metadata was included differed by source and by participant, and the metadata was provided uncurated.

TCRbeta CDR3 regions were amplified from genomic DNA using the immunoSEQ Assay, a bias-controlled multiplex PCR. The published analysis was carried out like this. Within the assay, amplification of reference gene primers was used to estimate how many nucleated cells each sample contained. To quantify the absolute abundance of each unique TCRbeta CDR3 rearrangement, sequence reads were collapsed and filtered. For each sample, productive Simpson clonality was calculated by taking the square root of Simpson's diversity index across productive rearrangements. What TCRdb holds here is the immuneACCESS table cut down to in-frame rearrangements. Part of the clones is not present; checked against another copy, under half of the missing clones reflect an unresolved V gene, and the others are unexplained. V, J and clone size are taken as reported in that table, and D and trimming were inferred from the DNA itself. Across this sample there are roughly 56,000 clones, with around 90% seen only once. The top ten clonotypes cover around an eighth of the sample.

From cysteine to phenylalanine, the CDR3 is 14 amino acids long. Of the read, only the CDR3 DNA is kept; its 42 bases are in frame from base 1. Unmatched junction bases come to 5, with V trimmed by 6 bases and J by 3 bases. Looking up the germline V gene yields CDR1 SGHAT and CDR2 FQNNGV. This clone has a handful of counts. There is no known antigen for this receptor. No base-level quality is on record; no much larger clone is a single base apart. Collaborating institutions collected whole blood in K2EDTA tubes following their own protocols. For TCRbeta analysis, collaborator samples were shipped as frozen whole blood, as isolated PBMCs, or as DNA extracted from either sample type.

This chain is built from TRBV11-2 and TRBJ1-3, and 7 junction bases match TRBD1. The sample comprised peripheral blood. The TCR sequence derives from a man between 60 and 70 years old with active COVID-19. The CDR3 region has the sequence CASSTGVVGNTIYF. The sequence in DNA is TGTGCCAGCAGTACAGGGGTTGTTGGAAACACCATATATTTT.